A selection of T cell receptor beta chains follows, all from one sample in a study of blood T cell repertoires in COVID-19. Sequenced by immunoSEQ multiplex PCR; TCRdb stores in-frame clones only, minus some. The table has under 300,000 clones, approximately 83% seen once. Sequencing was carried out using peripheral blood. These receptors originate from a woman aged 80 or over with acute or convalescent COVID-19. Each CDR3 is given with its conserved first and last residue.

v_call,j_call,cdr3_length,cdr3_aa
TRBV6-6,TRBJ2-5,14,CASSLMDRKETQYF
TRBV5-1,TRBJ2-1,16,CASSLASGGHYNEQFF
TRBV6-5,TRBJ2-1,14,CASSRSGPYNEQFF
TRBV20-1,TRBJ2-7,15,CSASDGQGMWYEQYF
TRBV3-1/TRBV3-2,TRBJ2-4,20,CASSQDGLAGGQQAKNIQYF
TRBV30,TRBJ2-7,12,CAWMRDGLAQYF
TRBV28,TRBJ2-7,14,CASSYQGGGGEQYF
TRBV6-5,TRBJ2-7,16,CASSYSPLADAYEQYF
TRBV2,TRBJ1-6,16,CASSETKQGSNSPLHF
TRBV5-5,TRBJ2-7,15,CASSLGAQGAYEQYF
TRBV6-5,TRBJ2-5,14,CASSLTGGSETQYF
TRBV6-8,TRBJ2-1,16,CASSSPDRGLYNEQFF
TRBV5-1,TRBJ2-2,15,CASQRGQAHTGELFF
TRBV4-2,TRBJ2-3,16,CASSPTSGGLTDTQYF
TRBV7-9,TRBJ1-1,15,CASSPSTGAPTEAFF
TRBV11-2,TRBJ2-3,14,CASIPGGSTDTQYF
TRBV2,TRBJ2-5,15,CATQGDRVGQETQYF
TRBV5-6,TRBJ1-5,14,CASSLGRVRQPQHF
TRBV5-4,TRBJ2-6,14,CASKGGSGANVLTF
TRBV19,TRBJ1-5,15,CASSIEQWRNQPQHF
TRBV2,TRBJ1-2,13,CASSPRGNYGYTF
TRBV19,TRBJ1-1,15,CASSPRNSGVTEAFF
TRBV2,TRBJ1-3,16,CASGKLQGSAGNTIYF
TRBV24-1,TRBJ2-7,16,CATSDSTSGGLYEQYF
TRBV24-1,TRBJ2-1,12,CATSSEYNEQFF
TRBV29-1,TRBJ2-6,14,CSAAGVAGANVLTF
TRBV5-1,TRBJ1-1,13,CASAGKVDTEAFF
TRBV6-5,TRBJ2-7,14,CATRRDRGSYEQYF
TRBV28,TRBJ2-1,13,CATTGGPYNEQFF
TRBV5-1,TRBJ1-6,15,CASSLEGAYNSPLHF
TRBV15,TRBJ2-3,15,CATSIGGASTDTQYF
TRBV18,TRBJ2-7,16,CASSPVTGTGIYEQYF
TRBV20-1,TRBJ1-2,15,CSASGVAGTNYGYTF
TRBV7-2,TRBJ2-1,13,CASSPRAGDEQFF
TRBV6-5,TRBJ2-1,15,CASRTDRGIGDEQFF
TRBV6-2/TRBV6-3,TRBJ2-1,15,CASSPSGGRDNEQFF
TRBV18,TRBJ1-6,17,CASSPLGQNSYNSPLHF
TRBV27,TRBJ1-2,15,CASSLGPTPGYGYTF
TRBV5-1,TRBJ1-6,17,CASSLMGQGGYNSPLHF
TRBV9,TRBJ2-1,15,CASSVAGELMGEQFF
TRBV28,TRBJ1-1,13,CASSFRRNTEAFF
TRBV2,TRBJ1-1,14,CASSPQGSNTEAFF
TRBV19,TRBJ2-3,18,CASSQMVQGAVVSDTQYF
TRBV18,TRBJ1-2,16,CASSPPRTGGDYGYTF
TRBV7-9,TRBJ2-7,14,CASSLGGESYEQYF
TRBV27,TRBJ2-2,12,CASSFGTGELFF
TRBV18,TRBJ2-3,11,CASSPGTGRYF
TRBV20-1,TRBJ1-1,14,CSASSSRGNTEAFF
TRBV4-1,TRBJ1-2,16,CASSQGGAGASKGYTF
TRBV5-6,TRBJ2-1,16,CASSPTSGSSYNEQFF
TRBV10-2,TRBJ2-2,15,CASRDRGRNAGELFF
TRBV6-5,TRBJ2-1,12,CASSYSGEEAFF
TRBV5-5,TRBJ1-1,15,CASSADRGLNTEAFF
TRBV9,TRBJ2-3,15,CASSVSGLSTDTQYF
TRBV18,TRBJ1-4,13,CASSPTGGEKLFF